This T cell receptor (beta chain) was captured in a study of circulating tumor DNA in untreated peripheral T-cell lymphoma. Assay used: immunoSEQ multiplex PCR; TCRdb lists only in-frame clones, some missing. This repertoire shows 6,200 or so clones, about 64% found once; its top ten account for around 50%. Germline-derived CDR1 and CDR2 are WSHSY and SAAADI. CDR3 length: 13 residues. The germline V and J ends were trimmed by 0 bases and 1 base, with 3 bases remaining between them. The sample comprised tumor tissue. The receptor's source is a human donor with peripheral T-cell lymphoma. The chain uses TRBV10-2 and TRBJ2-5; D gene ambiguous. The CDR3 DNA is TGCGCCAGCAGTGAGTCAACCCAAGAGACCCAGTACTTC. The encoded protein is CASSESTQETQYF.